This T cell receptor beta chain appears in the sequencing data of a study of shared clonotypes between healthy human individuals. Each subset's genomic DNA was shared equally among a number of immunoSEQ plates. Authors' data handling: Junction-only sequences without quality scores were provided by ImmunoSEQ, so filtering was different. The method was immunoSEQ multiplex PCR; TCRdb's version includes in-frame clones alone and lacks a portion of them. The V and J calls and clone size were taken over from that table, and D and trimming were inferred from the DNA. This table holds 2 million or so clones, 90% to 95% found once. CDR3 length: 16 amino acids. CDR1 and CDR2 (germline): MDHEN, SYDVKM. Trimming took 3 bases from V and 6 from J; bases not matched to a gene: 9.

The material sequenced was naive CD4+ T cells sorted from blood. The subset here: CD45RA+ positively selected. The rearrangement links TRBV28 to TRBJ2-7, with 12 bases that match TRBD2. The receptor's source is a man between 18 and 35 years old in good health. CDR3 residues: CASSLLAGGRYGEQYF. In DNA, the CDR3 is TGTGCCAGCAGTTTGCTAGCGGGGGGGCGTTATGGCGAGCAGTACTTC. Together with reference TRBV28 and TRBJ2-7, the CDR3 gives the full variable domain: DVKVTQSSRYLVKRTGEKVFLECVQDMDHENMFWYRQDPGLGLRLIYFSYDVKMKEKGDIPEGYSVSREKKERFSLILESASTNQTSMYLCASSLLAGGRYGEQYFGPGTRLTVT.